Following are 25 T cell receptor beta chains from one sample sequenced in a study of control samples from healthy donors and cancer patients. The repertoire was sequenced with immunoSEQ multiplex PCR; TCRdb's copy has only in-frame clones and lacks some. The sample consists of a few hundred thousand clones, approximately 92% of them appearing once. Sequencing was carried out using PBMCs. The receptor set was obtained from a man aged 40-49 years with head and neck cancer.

CDR3: CASTPGQGLGTIYF. The CDR3 DNA follows: TGTGCCAGCACCCCGGGACAGGGCCTAGGCACCATATATTTT. The V and J genes are TRBV6-5 and TRBJ1-3, with 9 positions matching TRBD1. The V and J ends lost 7 bases and 9 bases, in that order; junction bases with no gene match: 10. The CDR3 spans 14 residues. Germline V gene sequence: CDR1 MNHEY, CDR2 SVGAGI.

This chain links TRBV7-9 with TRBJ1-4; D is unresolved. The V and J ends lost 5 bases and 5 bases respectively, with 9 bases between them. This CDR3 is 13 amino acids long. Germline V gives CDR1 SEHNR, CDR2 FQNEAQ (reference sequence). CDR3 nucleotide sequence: TGTGCCAGCAGCCCAGGACTGAATGAAAAACTGTTTTTT. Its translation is CASSPGLNEKLFF.

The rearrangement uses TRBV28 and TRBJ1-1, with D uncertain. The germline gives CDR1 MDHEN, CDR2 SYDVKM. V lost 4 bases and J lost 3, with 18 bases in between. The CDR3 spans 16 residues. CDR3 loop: CASSSTRASRDTEAFF. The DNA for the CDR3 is TGTGCCAGCAGTTCGACTCGGGCTTCAAGGGACACTGAAGCTTTCTTT.

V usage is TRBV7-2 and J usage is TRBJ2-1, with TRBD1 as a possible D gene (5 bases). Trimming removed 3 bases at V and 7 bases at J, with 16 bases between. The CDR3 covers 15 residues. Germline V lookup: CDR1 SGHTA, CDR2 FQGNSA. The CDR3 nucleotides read TGTGCCAGCAGCTTTCAGGGTCTCAATCAAAATGAGCAGTTCTTC. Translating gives CASSFQGLNQNEQFF. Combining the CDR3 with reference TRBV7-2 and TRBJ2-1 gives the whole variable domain GAGVSQSPSNKVTEKGKDVELRCDPISGHTALYWYRQSLGQGLEFLIYFQGNSAPDKSGLPSDRFSAERTGGSVSTLTIQRTQQEDSAVYLCASSFQGLNQNEQFFGPGTRLTVL.

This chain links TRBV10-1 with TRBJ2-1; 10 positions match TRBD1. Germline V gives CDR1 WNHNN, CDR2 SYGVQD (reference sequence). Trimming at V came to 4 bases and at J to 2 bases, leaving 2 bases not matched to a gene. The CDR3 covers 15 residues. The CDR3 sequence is CASSVGTGAYNEQFF. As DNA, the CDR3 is TGCGCCAGCAGTGTCGGGACAGGGGCCTACAATGAGCAGTTCTTC.

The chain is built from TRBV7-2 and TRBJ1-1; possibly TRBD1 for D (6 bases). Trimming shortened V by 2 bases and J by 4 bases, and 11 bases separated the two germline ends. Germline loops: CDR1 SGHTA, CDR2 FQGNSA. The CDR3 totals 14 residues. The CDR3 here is CASSLFEGGTEAFF. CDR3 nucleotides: TGTGCCAGCAGCTTATTCGAAGGGGGCACTGAAGCTTTCTTT.

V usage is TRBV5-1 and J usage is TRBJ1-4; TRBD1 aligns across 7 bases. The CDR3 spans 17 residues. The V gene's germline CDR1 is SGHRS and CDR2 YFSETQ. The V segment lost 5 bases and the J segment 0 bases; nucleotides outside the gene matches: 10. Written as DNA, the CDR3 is TGCGCCAGCAGTTGGGGACAGACGGCCTCAACTAATGAAAAACTGTTTTTT. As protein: CASSWGQTASTNEKLFF.

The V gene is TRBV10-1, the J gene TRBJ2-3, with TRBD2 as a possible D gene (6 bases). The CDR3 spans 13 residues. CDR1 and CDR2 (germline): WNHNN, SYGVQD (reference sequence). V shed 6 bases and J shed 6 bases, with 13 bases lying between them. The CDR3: CASRGGPSDTQYF. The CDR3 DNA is TGCGCCAGCAGGGGAGGCCCTTCGGATACGCAGTATTTT.

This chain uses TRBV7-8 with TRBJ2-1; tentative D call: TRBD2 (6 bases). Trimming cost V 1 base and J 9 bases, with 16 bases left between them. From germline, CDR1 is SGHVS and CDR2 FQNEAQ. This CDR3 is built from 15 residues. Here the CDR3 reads CASSLETSSRSEQFF. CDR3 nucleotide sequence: TGTGCCAGCAGCTTAGAGACTAGTAGCCGCAGTGAGCAGTTCTTC.

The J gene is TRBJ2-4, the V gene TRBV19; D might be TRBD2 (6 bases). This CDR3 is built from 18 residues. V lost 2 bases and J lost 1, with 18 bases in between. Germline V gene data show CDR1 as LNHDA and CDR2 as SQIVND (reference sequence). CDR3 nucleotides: TGTGCCAGTAGTATACCGGGGGACTTTATGGGGGCCAAAAACATTCAGTACTTC. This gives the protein CASSIPGDFMGAKNIQYF.

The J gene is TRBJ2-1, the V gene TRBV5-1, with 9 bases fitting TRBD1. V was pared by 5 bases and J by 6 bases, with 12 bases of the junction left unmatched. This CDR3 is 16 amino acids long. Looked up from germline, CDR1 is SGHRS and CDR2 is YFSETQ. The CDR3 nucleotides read TGCGCCAGCAGTCCCTGGGGGGACAGGGAGGTCAATGAGCAGTTCTTC. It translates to CASSPWGDREVNEQFF.

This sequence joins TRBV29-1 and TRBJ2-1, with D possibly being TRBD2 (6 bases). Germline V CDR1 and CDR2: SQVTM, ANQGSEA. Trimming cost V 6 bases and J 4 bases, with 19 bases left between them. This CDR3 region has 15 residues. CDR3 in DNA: TGCAGCGTACCTTTTGGGGGAGGACCTTACAATGAGCAGTTCTTC. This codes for CSVPFGGGPYNEQFF.

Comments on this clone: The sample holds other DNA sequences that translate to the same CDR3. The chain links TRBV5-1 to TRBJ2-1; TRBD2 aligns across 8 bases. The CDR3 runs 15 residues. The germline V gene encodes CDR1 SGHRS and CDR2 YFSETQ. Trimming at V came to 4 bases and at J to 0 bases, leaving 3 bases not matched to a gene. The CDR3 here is CASSLSGSSYNEQFF. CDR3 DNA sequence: TGCGCCAGCAGCCTAAGCGGGAGCTCCTACAATGAGCAGTTCTTC.

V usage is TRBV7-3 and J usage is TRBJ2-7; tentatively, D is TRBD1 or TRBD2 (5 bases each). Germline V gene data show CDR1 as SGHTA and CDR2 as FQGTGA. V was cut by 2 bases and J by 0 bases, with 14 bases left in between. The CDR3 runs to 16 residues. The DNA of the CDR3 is TGTGCCAGCAGCTTAGGTCCGAGGGGTCCCTCCTACGAGCAGTACTTC. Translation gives CASSLGPRGPSYEQYF.

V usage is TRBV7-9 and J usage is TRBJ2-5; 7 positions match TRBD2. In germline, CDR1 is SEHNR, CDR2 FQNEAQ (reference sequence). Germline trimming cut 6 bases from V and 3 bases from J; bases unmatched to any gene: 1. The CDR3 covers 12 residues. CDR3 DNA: TGTGCCAGCAGTGGGGGGGAAGAGACCCAGTACTTC. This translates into CASSGGEETQYF. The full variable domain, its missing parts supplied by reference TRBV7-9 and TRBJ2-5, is DTGVSQNPRHKITKRGQNVTFRCDPISEHNRLYWYRQTLGQGPEFLTYFQNEAQLEKSRLLSDRFSAERPKGSFSTLEIQRTEQGDSAMYLCASSGGEETQYFGPGTRLLVL.

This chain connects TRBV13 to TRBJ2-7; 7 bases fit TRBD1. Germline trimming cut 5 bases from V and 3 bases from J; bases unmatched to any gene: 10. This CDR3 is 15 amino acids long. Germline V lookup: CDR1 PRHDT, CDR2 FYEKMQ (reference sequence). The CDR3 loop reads CASSPAGTESYEQYF. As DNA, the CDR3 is TGTGCCAGCAGCCCGGCCGGGACAGAAAGCTACGAGCAGTACTTC.

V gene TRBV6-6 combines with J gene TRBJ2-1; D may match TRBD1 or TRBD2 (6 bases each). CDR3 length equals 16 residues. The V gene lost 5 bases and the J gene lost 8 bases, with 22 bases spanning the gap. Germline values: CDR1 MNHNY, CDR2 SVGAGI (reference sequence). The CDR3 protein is CASSHPPRTGAYEQFF. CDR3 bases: TGTGCCAGCAGTCACCCTCCCCGGACGGGGGCTTATGAGCAGTTCTTC.

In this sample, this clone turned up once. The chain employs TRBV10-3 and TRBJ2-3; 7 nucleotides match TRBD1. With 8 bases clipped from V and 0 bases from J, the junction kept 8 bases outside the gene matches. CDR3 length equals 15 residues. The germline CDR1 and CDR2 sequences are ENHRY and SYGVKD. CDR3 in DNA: TGTGCCATCGGAATCGGGACAGCTAGCACAGATACGCAGTATTTT. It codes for CAIGIGTASTDTQYF.

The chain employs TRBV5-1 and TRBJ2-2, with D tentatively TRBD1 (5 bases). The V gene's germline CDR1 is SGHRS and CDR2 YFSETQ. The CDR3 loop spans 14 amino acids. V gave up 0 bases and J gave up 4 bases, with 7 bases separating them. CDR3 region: CASSLGQITGELFF. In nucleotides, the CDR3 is TGCGCCAGCAGCTTGGGACAGATCACCGGGGAGCTGTTTTTT.

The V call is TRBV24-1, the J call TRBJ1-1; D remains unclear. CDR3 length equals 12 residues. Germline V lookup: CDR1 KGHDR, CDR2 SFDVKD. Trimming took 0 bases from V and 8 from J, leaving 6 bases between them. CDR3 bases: TGTGCCACCAGTGATTTGGCGGGGGAAGCTTTCTTT. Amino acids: CATSDLAGEAFF.

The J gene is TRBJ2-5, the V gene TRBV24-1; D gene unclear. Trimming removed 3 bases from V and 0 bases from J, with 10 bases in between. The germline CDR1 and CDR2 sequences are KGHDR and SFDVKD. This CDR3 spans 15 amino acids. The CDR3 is CATSDARTDQETQYF. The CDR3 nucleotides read TGTGCCACCAGTGATGCCCGGACGGACCAAGAGACCCAGTACTTC.

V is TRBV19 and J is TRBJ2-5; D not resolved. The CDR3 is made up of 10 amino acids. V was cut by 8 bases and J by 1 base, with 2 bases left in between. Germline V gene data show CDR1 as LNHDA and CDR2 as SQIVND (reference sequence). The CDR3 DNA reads TGTGCCAGTGGCCAAGAGACCCAGTACTTC. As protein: CASGQETQYF.

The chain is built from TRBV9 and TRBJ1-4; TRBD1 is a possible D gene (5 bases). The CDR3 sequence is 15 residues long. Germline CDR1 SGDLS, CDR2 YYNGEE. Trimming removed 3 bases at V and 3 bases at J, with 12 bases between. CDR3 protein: CASSAGTSANEKLFF. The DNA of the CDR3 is TGTGCCAGCAGCGCGGGGACCTCAGCTAATGAAAAACTGTTTTTT.

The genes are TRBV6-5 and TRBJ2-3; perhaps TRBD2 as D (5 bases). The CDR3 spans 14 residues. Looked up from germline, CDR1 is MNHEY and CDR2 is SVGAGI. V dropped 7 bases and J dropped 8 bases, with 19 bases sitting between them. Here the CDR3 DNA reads TGTGCCAGCATGAAACTGACTAACCCTGTTACGCAGTATTTT. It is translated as CASMKLTNPVTQYF.

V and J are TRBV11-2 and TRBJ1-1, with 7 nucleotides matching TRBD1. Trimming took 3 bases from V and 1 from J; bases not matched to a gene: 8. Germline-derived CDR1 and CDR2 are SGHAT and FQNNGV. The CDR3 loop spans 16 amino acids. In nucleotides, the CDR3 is TGTGCCAGCAGCTTTCGAGGGGGCTTATCGAACACTGAAGCTTTCTTT. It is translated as CASSFRGGLSNTEAFF.